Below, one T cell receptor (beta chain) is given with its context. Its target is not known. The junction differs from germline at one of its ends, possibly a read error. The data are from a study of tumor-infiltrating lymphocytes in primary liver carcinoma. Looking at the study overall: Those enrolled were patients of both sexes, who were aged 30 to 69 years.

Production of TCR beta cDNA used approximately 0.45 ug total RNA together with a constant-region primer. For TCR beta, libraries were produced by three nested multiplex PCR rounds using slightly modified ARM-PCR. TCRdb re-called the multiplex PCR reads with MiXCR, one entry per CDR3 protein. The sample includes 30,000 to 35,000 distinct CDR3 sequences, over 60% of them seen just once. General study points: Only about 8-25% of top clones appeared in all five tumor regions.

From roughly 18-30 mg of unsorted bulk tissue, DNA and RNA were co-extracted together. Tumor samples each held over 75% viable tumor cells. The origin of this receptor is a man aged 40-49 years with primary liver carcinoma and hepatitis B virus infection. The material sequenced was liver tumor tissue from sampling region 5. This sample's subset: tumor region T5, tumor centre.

CDR3 nucleotide sequence: TGCGCCAGCAGCCAAGTGGCGCTTCTAGCGGGAGGGACAGATTCGCAGTATTTT. As protein: CASSQVALLAGGTDSQYF. The chain has TRBV4-2 and TRBJ2-3, with 12 bases aligning to TRBD2. This CDR3 has 18 amino acids. The germline V gene encodes CDR1 LGHNA and CDR2 YNFKEQ.